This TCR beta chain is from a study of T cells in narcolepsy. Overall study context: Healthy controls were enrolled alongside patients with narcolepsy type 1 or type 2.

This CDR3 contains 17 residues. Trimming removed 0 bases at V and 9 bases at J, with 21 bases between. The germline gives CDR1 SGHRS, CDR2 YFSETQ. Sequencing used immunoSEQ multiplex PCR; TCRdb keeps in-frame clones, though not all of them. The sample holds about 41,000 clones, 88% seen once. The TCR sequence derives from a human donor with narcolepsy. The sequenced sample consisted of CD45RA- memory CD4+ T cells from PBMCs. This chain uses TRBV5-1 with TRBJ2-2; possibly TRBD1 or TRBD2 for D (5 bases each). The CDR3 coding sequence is TGCGCCAGCAGCTTGGAGAGAACGGGACCGAGGCCGCGGGAGCTGTTTTTT. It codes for CASSLERTGPRPRELFF. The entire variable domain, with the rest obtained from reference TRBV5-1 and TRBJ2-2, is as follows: KAGVTQTPRYLIKTRGQQVTLSCSPISGHRSVSWYQQTPGQGLQFLFEYFSETQRNKGNFPGRFSGRQFSNSRSEMNVSTLELGDSALYLCASSLERTGPRPRELFFGEGSRLTVL.